Sequencing of this T cell receptor beta chain was carried out in a study of blood T cells in healthy people across ages. Study conclusions and caveats: The long-lived group displayed more naive CD4+ cells, plus higher diversity, than the aged donors did.

A word on this clonotype: The antigen is not known.

Isolation yielded PBMCs, at least 6.5 million per sample, in every case. This CDR3 has 18 residues. With V trimmed by 7 bases and J by 9 bases, 23 bases remained unmatched. Germline CDR1 and CDR2: SNHLY and FYNNEI. The authors ran a second PCR of about 6 to 11 cycles using a sample-barcoded 5' primer and a J-beta primer mix. One entry per CDR3 protein results from TCRdb running MiXCR on the 5' RACE reads. The table shows around 1,800,000 distinct CDR3 sequences, with 30% to 40% occurring only once. The specimen sequenced was blood. The chain joins TRBV2 to TRBJ2-1; the match to TRBD2 covers 8 bases. This clonotype was obtained from a human donor in good health. The CDR3 DNA reads as TGTGCCAGCACCTTAGGCGGGTTAGCGGGGCTTCGTTTGGGTGAGCAGTTCTTC. Translation gives CASTLGGLAGLRLGEQFF. The full variable domain, with the rest looked up from reference TRBV2 and TRBJ2-1, is EPEVTQTPSHQVTQMGQEVILRCVPISNHLYFYWYRQILGQKVEFLVSFYNNEISEKSEIFDDQFSVERPDGSNFTLKIRSTKLEDSAMYFCASTLGGLAGLRLGEQFFGPGTRLTVL.